Following are 18 T cell receptor beta chains from one sample sequenced in a study of OX40 agonist ivuxolimab in advanced cancers. Here immunoSEQ multiplex PCR was the method, and the copy in TCRdb shows in-frame clones only, minus some. The data contain about 27,000 clones, 70% to 85% of them singletons. The sequencing here drew on CD4+ or CD8+ T cells sorted from blood, taken in a trial of the OX40 agonist ivuxolimab. The receptors shown here come from an adult with an advanced solid tumor such as melanoma, head and neck, liver or kidney cancer.

The chain joins TRBV5-1 to TRBJ2-1, with D hard to call. The germline CDR1 and CDR2 sequences are SGHRS and YFSETQ. This CDR3 contains 16 residues. The V end was cut by 0 bases, the J end by 0 bases, with 10 bases between. The CDR3 loop is CASSLVPFSSYNEQFF. The CDR3 coding sequence is TGCGCCAGCAGCTTGGTTCCATTCAGCTCCTACAATGAGCAGTTCTTC.

The V call is TRBV5-6, the J call TRBJ1-1; D remains unclear. The CDR3 extends over 17 amino acids. V shed 0 bases and J shed 1 base, with 16 bases lying between them. The germline V gene encodes CDR1 SGHDT and CDR2 YYEEEE. DNA of the CDR3: TGTGCCAGCAGCTTGGATTTTGGGGTCGGAGCGAACACTGAAGCTTTCTTT. Amino acid sequence: CASSLDFGVGANTEAFF.

This rearrangement joins TRBV9 to TRBJ2-5, with D perhaps matching TRBD2 (6 bases). Trimming stripped 0 bases from V and 5 bases from J, with 11 bases between. CDR3 size: 14 residues. The germline V gene encodes CDR1 SGDLS and CDR2 YYNGEE. The CDR3 loop reads CASSVDGGRETQYF. The CDR3 bases are TGTGCCAGCAGCGTAGACGGAGGGCGGGAGACCCAGTACTTC.

This CDR3 is CSVRGLAGTSYEQYF. In DNA, the CDR3 is TGCAGCGTCAGAGGACTAGCGGGAACCTCCTACGAGCAGTACTTC. The chain employs TRBV29-1 and TRBJ2-7; 12 nucleotides match TRBD2. The CDR3 runs to 15 residues. CDR1 is SQVTM and CDR2 is ANQGSEA in the germline V gene. J was trimmed by 0 bases and V by 6 bases; bases with no gene match: 6.

The chain couples TRBV7-2 to TRBJ2-4; no clear D. There are 11 residues in the CDR3. V was shortened by 5 bases and J by 8 bases, with 7 bases between the two germline ends. Germline V gives CDR1 SGHTA, CDR2 FQGNSA. The CDR3 region has the DNA TGTGCCAGCAGCCCCGGTCACATTCAGTACTTC. It specifies CASSPGHIQYF.

This chain joins TRBV6-1 and TRBJ2-5; D is ambiguous. CDR1 is MNHNS and CDR2 is SASEGT in the germline V gene. The CDR3 contains 15 residues. Trimming took off 6 bases at V and 1 base at J, with 15 bases between the two ends. This CDR3 reads CASSLTRASQETQYF. The CDR3 nucleotides read TGTGCCAGCAGCCTGACGAGAGCGAGCCAAGAGACCCAGTACTTC.

The CDR3 spells CASSHPLTGGEVIDEQFF. CDR3 DNA sequence: TGCGCCAGCAGCCATCCCTTGACGGGGGGGGAGGTTATTGATGAGCAGTTCTTC. This chain joins TRBV4-1 and TRBJ2-1, with 8 positions matching TRBD2. This CDR3 spans 18 amino acids. Germline trimming cut 3 bases from V and 8 bases from J; bases unmatched to any gene: 18. Per germline, CDR1 MGHRA and CDR2 YSYEKL.

The V and J genes are TRBV9 and TRBJ2-1, with D possibly TRBD1 on 6 matching bases. Trimming removed 7 bases from V and 7 bases from J, with 18 bases in between. Per germline, CDR1 SGDLS and CDR2 YYNGEE. The length of the CDR3 is 14 residues. Here the CDR3 DNA reads TGTGCCAGCTCTTTGGGCAGGGGATTTAATGAGCAGTTCTTC. This gives the protein CASSLGRGFNEQFF.

This rearrangement joins TRBV2 to TRBJ2-1, with D possibly TRBD2 on 7 matching bases. Trimming removed 2 bases from V and 5 bases from J, with 16 bases in between. Germline CDR1 is SNHLY and CDR2 is FYNNEI. This CDR3 has 16 amino acids. The CDR3 is CASSEWGLAANNEQFF. CDR3 sequence (DNA): TGTGCCAGCAGTGAATGGGGGCTAGCGGCCAACAATGAGCAGTTCTTC. Variable domain in full (rest from reference TRBV2 and TRBJ2-1): EPEVTQTPSHQVTQMGQEVILRCVPISNHLYFYWYRQILGQKVEFLVSFYNNEISEKSEIFDDQFSVERPDGSNFTLKIRSTKLEDSAMYFCASSEWGLAANNEQFFGPGTRLTVL.

The V gene is TRBV10-3, the J gene TRBJ2-1; D might be TRBD1 (5 bases). The germline CDR1 and CDR2 sequences are ENHRY and SYGVKD. V was trimmed by 2 bases and J by 6 bases, leaving 14 bases between them. The length of the CDR3 is 15 residues. The CDR3 protein is CAISEVIGAFNEQFF. In DNA, the CDR3 is TGTGCCATCAGTGAGGTGATAGGGGCCTTCAATGAGCAGTTCTTC.

This clone was picked up one time. The V gene is TRBV11-3, the J gene TRBJ2-7, with 9 bases that match TRBD2. The trim removed 5 bases at V and 3 bases at J, leaving 8 bases unmatched. This CDR3 region has 15 residues. In germline, CDR1 is SGHNT, CDR2 YENEEA. This CDR3 reads CASSKMRAGGYEQYF. The CDR3 nucleotides read TGTGCCAGCAGCAAGATGCGAGCGGGGGGCTACGAGCAGTACTTC.

This clone was detected a few times. This rearrangement joins TRBV5-4 to TRBJ1-1; no reliable D call. V was clipped by 4 bases and J by 0 bases, with 7 bases between them. The length of the CDR3 is 13 residues. CDR1 SGHNT and CDR2 YYREEE come from the germline V gene (reference sequence). The CDR3 protein is CASSRGLNTEAFF. In DNA, the CDR3 is TGTGCCAGCAGCCGTGGATTGAACACTGAAGCTTTCTTT.

This rearrangement joins TRBV29-1 to TRBJ1-4; TRBD1 matches at 7 bases. The CDR3 runs to 15 residues. CDR1 SQVTM and CDR2 ANQGSEA come from the germline V gene. After removal of 1 base from V and 3 bases from J, the junction contained 5 bases not matched to a gene. The CDR3 DNA reads TGCAGCGTTGAAGTACGGGACAGCCCTAATGAAAAACTGTTTTTT. This encodes CSVEVRDSPNEKLFF.

The rearrangement uses TRBV7-2 and TRBJ1-2; 10 bases align to TRBD1. Germline V CDR1 and CDR2: SGHTA, FQGNSA. CDR3 length: 18 amino acids. Trimming took 6 bases from V and 3 from J; bases not matched to a gene: 16. The CDR3 loop is CASRDFPGQGKIDYGYTF. CDR3 DNA sequence: TGTGCCAGCAGGGATTTTCCGGGACAGGGGAAAATTGACTATGGCTACACCTTC.

The V and J genes are TRBV28 and TRBJ2-7; no firm D call. Trimming stripped 2 bases from V and 6 bases from J, with 11 bases between. Germline lookup yields CDR1 MDHEN and CDR2 SYDVKM. There are 13 residues in the CDR3. The CDR3 sequence is CASSLLGPGEQYF. The CDR3 DNA sequence: TGTGCCAGCAGTTTACTGGGCCCTGGCGAGCAGTACTTC.

This chain links TRBV6-5 with TRBJ1-1, with D possibly TRBD1 on 5 matching bases. CDR1 and CDR2 (germline): MNHEY, SVGAGI. The CDR3 is made up of 12 amino acids. V lost 7 bases to trimming and J lost 3 bases, with 9 bases between them. The CDR3 loop is CASTGGYTEAFF. The CDR3 DNA follows: TGTGCCAGCACCGGGGGGTACACTGAAGCTTTCTTT.

The chain links TRBV5-8 to TRBJ2-7, with no clear D. This CDR3 is built from 13 residues. Germline assignment: CDR1 SGHTS and CDR2 YDEGEE. Trimming removed 4 bases from V and 6 bases from J, with 14 bases in between. The CDR3 DNA sequence: TGTGCCAGCAGCCGCCTCTGGCCAACCGAGCAGTACTTC. Its protein is CASSRLWPTEQYF.

The J gene is TRBJ1-6, the V gene TRBV4-1; maybe TRBD1 (5 bases). Germline lookup yields CDR1 MGHRA and CDR2 YSYEKL. This CDR3 contains 13 residues. Trimming took 0 bases from V and 8 from J, leaving 5 bases between them. The CDR3 nucleotides read TGCGCCAGCAGCCAAGAAGGGGATTCACCCCTCCACTTT. Protein product: CASSQEGDSPLHF.